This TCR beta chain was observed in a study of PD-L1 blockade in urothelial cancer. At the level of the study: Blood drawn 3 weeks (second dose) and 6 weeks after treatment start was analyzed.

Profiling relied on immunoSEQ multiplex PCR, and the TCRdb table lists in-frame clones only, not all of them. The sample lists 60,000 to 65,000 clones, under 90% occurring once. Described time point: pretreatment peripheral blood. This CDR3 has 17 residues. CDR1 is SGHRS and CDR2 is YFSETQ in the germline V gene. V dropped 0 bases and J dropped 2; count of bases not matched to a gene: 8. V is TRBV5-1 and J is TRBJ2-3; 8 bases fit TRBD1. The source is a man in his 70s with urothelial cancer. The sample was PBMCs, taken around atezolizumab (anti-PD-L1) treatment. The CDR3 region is CASSLGGQAFSTDTQYF. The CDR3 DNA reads TGCGCCAGCAGCTTGGGGGGACAGGCTTTTTCCACAGATACGCAGTATTTT.